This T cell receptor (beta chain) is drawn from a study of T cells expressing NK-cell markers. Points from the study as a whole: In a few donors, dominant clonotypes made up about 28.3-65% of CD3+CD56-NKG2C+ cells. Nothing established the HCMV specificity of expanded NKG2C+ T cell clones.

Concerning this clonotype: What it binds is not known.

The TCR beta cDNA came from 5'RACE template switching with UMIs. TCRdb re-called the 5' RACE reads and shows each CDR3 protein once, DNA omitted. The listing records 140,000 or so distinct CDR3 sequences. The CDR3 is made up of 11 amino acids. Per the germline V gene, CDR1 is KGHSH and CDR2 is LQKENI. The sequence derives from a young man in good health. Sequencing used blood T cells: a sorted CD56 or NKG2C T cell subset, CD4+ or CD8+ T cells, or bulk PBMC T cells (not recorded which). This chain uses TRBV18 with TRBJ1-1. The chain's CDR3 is CASSPGLEAFF.